Listed here are 31 T cell receptor beta chains from one sample, sequenced in a study of identical twins. A single record per CDR3 protein comes from TCRdb applying MiXCR to the 5' RACE reads. The table lists about 660,000 distinct CDR3 sequences, 8.5% to 9.5% of them singletons. The same specimen was also included in a second study, on yellow fever vaccine responses in identical twins.

Material for sequencing was PBMCs. The source is a woman in her late teens or twenties in good health.

This clonotype showed up many times. This chain joins TRBV15 and TRBJ1-5; D not resolved. CDR3 length: 14 amino acids. Germline CDR1 and CDR2: LNHNV and YYDKDF (reference sequence). V was shortened by 0 bases and J by 2 bases, with 5 bases between the two germline ends. The CDR3 spells CATSRDHGNQPQHF. In nucleotides, the CDR3 is TGTGCCACCAGCAGAGATCACGGCAATCAGCCCCAGCATTTT.

This clonotype was seen a handful of times. J is TRBJ2-5 and V is TRBV20-1, with TRBD1 matching 8 bases. The V and J ends lost 2 bases and 3 bases, in that order; junction bases with no gene match: 8. CDR1 DFQATT and CDR2 SNEGSKA come from the germline V gene (reference sequence). The CDR3 length is 15 residues. CDR3 in DNA: TGCAGTGCTAGAATTCCAGGGGGCGGGAAAGAGACCCAGTACTTC. Translating it yields CSARIPGGGKETQYF.

The chain links TRBV5-8 to TRBJ2-3; maybe TRBD1 (5 bases). Trimming removed 4 bases from V and 6 bases from J, with 18 bases in between. CDR1 and CDR2 from the germline V gene are SGHTS and YDEGEE. This CDR3 contains 15 residues. CDR3 coding DNA: TGTGCCAGCAGCATTGGACATGTAGTGCCGGATACGCAGTATTTT. It is translated as CASSIGHVVPDTQYF.

This clonotype was counted between two and nine times. V is TRBV7-6 and J is TRBJ1-3, with a weak D call TRBD1 (5 bases). This CDR3 region has 17 residues. Trimming shortened V by 5 bases and J by 0 bases, and 17 bases separated the two germline ends. Germline loops: CDR1 SGHVS, CDR2 FNYEAQ. The CDR3 spells CASSLRGGPVSGNTIYF. The CDR3 DNA is TGTGCCAGCAGCCTGCGGGGGGGACCTGTCTCTGGAAACACCATATATTTT.

This clonotype turned up a few times. V gene TRBV3-1 combines with J gene TRBJ2-1; tentatively, D is TRBD1 or TRBD2 (6 bases each). Trimming shortened V by 0 bases and J by 1 base, and 19 bases separated the two germline ends. Germline CDR1 and CDR2: LGHDT and YNNKEL (reference sequence). The CDR3 runs to 19 residues. CDR3: CASSQDWSSGGGSYNEQFF. The CDR3, as DNA: TGTGCCAGCAGCCAAGATTGGTCCAGTGGAGGGGGGTCCTACAATGAGCAGTTCTTC.

This clonotype was counted between two and nine times. V usage is TRBV7-2 and J usage is TRBJ2-3, with TRBD2 matching 7 bases. The CDR3 is made up of 12 amino acids. The J segment lost 9 bases and the V segment lost 5 bases, leaving 5 bases of the junction unmatched. Germline-derived CDR1 and CDR2 are SGHTA and FQGNSA. The CDR3 DNA follows: TGTGCCAGCAGCCGAACTAGCGAAACGCAGTATTTT. Its translation is CASSRTSETQYF. The whole variable domain, remainder taken from reference TRBV7-2 and TRBJ2-3, is GAGVSQSPSNKVTEKGKDVELRCDPISGHTALYWYRQSLGQGLEFLIYFQGNSAPDKSGLPSDRFSAERTGGSVSTLTIQRTQQEDSAVYLCASSRTSETQYFGPGTRLTVL.

This clonotype showed up just a few times. The chain carries TRBV28 and TRBJ2-3; 12 bases fit TRBD2. Germline V gives CDR1 MDHEN, CDR2 SYDVKM. This CDR3 has 17 residues. V lost 2 bases and J lost 0; bases outside the gene matches: 3. CDR3 in amino acids: CASSLMGLAGSTDTQYF. As DNA, the CDR3 is TGTGCCAGCAGTTTAATGGGACTAGCGGGTAGCACAGATACGCAGTATTTT. The variable domain in full, completed from reference TRBV28 and TRBJ2-3, reads DVKVTQSSRYLVKRTGEKVFLECVQDMDHENMFWYRQDPGLGLRLIYFSYDVKMKEKGDIPEGYSVSREKKERFSLILESASTNQTSMYLCASSLMGLAGSTDTQYFGPGTRLTVL.

This clonotype was detected only a few times. The chain is built from TRBV9 and TRBJ2-1; possibly TRBD2 for D (6 bases). The germline V and J ends were trimmed by 0 bases and 0 bases, with 22 bases remaining between them. Germline CDR1 SGDLS, CDR2 YYNGEE. The CDR3 has 20 amino acids. As DNA, the CDR3 is TGTGCCAGCAGCGTAGGGAGGGTAGCTTCCGTTTCAAGCTCCTACAATGAGCAGTTCTTC. Translating gives CASSVGRVASVSSSYNEQFF.

In this sample, this clonotype turned up a few times. The V gene is TRBV7-9, the J gene TRBJ2-1; possible D gene TRBD1, 5 bases. This CDR3 is 17 amino acids long. Germline CDR1 reads SEHNR; CDR2 reads FQNEAQ (reference sequence). Trimming shortened V by 6 bases and J by 2 bases, and 20 bases separated the two germline ends. CDR3 DNA: TGTGCCAGCAGTCAAGGGGCCTTAGCTTCGGCCTACAATGAGCAGTTCTTC. It translates to CASSQGALASAYNEQFF.

This clonotype was recorded a few times. The chain uses TRBV12-3 or TRBV12-4 and TRBJ2-7; D is ambiguous. This CDR3 region has 15 residues. The ends were cut back, 3 bases at V and 2 bases at J, with 14 bases in the middle. The CDR3 DNA reads TGTGCCAGCAGTTTTCGCATTTCTAAGACCTACGAGCAGTACTTC. Encoded protein: CASSFRISKTYEQYF.

This clonotype was detected a few times. The chain couples TRBV3-1 to TRBJ2-1; D is possibly TRBD1 (5 bases). CDR1 LGHDT and CDR2 YNNKEL come from the germline V gene (reference sequence). V was clipped by 1 base and J by 5 bases, with 9 bases between them. There are 14 residues in the CDR3. The chain's CDR3 is CASSQGRVHNEQFF. CDR3 bases: TGTGCCAGCAGCCAAGGCAGGGTCCACAATGAGCAGTTCTTC.

The rearrangement joins TRBV18 to TRBJ2-1; D is ambiguous. From germline, CDR1 is KGHSH and CDR2 LQKENI. V lost 0 bases and J lost 3, with 9 bases in between. The CDR3 is made up of 15 amino acids. CDR3 in DNA: TGTGCCAGCTCACCACCGGTAAGGATCTACAATGAGCAGTTCTTC. Translated: CASSPPVRIYNEQFF.

There are a few counts of this clonotype. This chain links TRBV7-9 with TRBJ2-3, with D uncertain. Per germline, CDR1 SEHNR and CDR2 FQNEAQ (reference sequence). V was clipped by 3 bases and J by 5 bases, with 9 bases between them. This CDR3 is 13 amino acids long. The CDR3, as DNA: TGTGCCAGCAGCTTTAGATACGGAGATACGCAGTATTTT. This codes for CASSFRYGDTQYF.

CDR3 in DNA: TGTGCCAGCAGTTTTTTACATGAGCAGTTCTTC. This sequence encodes CASSFLHEQFF. J is TRBJ2-1 and V is TRBV28; D remains ambiguous. Deletions cut 3 bases from V and 8 bases from J, with 5 bases between. CDR3 length equals 11 residues. Germline V gene lookup returns CDR1 MDHEN and CDR2 SYDVKM.

This clonotype was recorded at least ten times. The chain joins TRBV7-2 to TRBJ2-1; the D gene could be TRBD1 or TRBD2 (5 bases each). The CDR3 contains 14 residues. Germline values: CDR1 SGHTA, CDR2 FQGNSA. The germline V and J ends were trimmed by 0 bases and 8 bases, with 11 bases remaining between them. The CDR3 DNA reads TGTGCCAGCAGCTTAGCGGCCTGGGGGTATGAGCAGTTCTTC. Its translation: CASSLAAWGYEQFF.

The CDR3: CASSPGTSGRSDTQYF. The CDR3 bases are TGTGCCAGCAGCCCTGGGACTAGCGGTCGATCAGATACGCAGTATTTT. The genes are TRBV7-2 and TRBJ2-3; 11 nucleotides match TRBD2. The CDR3 has 16 residues. V lost 5 bases, J lost 4 bases, and 8 bases stayed unmatched. In germline, CDR1 is SGHTA, CDR2 FQGNSA.

This clonotype appeared a few times. The CDR3 spells CASRENSNQPQHF. The CDR3 DNA follows: TGTGCCAGCAGGGAAAATAGCAATCAGCCCCAGCATTTT. This chain connects TRBV7-9 to TRBJ1-5; D is undetermined. The germline CDR1 and CDR2 sequences are SEHNR and FQNEAQ (reference sequence). The V gene lost 6 bases and the J gene lost 0 bases, with 6 bases spanning the gap. The CDR3 is 13 residues long.

The chain carries TRBV6-2 or TRBV6-3 and TRBJ2-7; 9 bases agree with TRBD2. V was clipped by 6 bases and J by 3 bases; unmatched bases: 6. Germline CDR1 and CDR2: MNHEY and SVGEGT. The CDR3 extends over 14 amino acids. CDR3 in DNA: TGTGCCAGCAGGACTAGCGGAAGATACTACGAGCAGTACTTC. Its translation is CASRTSGRYYEQYF.

The chain carries TRBV10-3 and TRBJ1-1; D remains ambiguous. V lost 8 bases and J lost 0, with 7 bases in between. Germline V gene data show CDR1 as ENHRY and CDR2 as SYGVKD. CDR3 length: 12 residues. CDR3 in amino acids: CAIGSMNTEAFF. CDR3 coding DNA: TGTGCCATCGGCAGTATGAACACTGAAGCTTTCTTT.

V gene TRBV6-1 combines with J gene TRBJ2-5; 10 nucleotides line up with TRBD2. Per the germline V gene, CDR1 is MNHNS and CDR2 is SASEGT. The V segment lost 7 bases and the J segment 5 bases; nucleotides outside the gene matches: 4. The CDR3 runs 13 residues. The CDR3 nucleotides are TGTGCCAGCAAGCGGGGGGGTAGGGAGACCCAGTACTTC. Protein product: CASKRGGRETQYF.

The J gene is TRBJ2-1, the V gene TRBV5-1, with 7 bases lining up with TRBD1. From germline, CDR1 is SGHRS and CDR2 YFSETQ. This CDR3 spans 16 amino acids. Trimming removed 4 bases from V and 1 base from J; junction bases left unmatched: 8. The CDR3 nucleotides read TGCGCCAGCAGCGGCCTAGGGGGCAAATCCTACAATGAGCAGTTCTTC. Protein product: CASSGLGGKSYNEQFF.

This clonotype was seen more than once but under ten times. The gene calls are TRBV5-1 and TRBJ2-3, with 9 positions matching TRBD1. From germline, CDR1 is SGHRS and CDR2 YFSETQ. Trimming cost V 4 bases and J 6 bases; bases outside gene matches: 9. This CDR3 has 15 residues. The CDR3 spells CASSRGQGEVDTQYF. DNA for the CDR3: TGCGCCAGCAGCCGGGGACAGGGTGAAGTGGATACGCAGTATTTT.

This clonotype was counted many times. V usage is TRBV24-1 and J usage is TRBJ2-3; 7 positions agree with TRBD2. V shed 2 bases, J shed 3 bases, and the junction held 4 bases outside the gene matches. Germline values: CDR1 KGHDR, CDR2 SFDVKD. The CDR3 totals 15 residues. CDR3 bases: TGTGCCACCAGTGATTACCAGCGGGGAACAGATACGCAGTATTTT. It is translated as CATSDYQRGTDTQYF.

This clonotype was counted at least ten times. The J gene is TRBJ2-5, the V gene TRBV5-1, with TRBD1 matching over 8 bases. After removal of 4 bases from V and 5 bases from J, the junction contained 7 bases not matched to a gene. The CDR3 consists of 14 residues. In germline, CDR1 is SGHRS, CDR2 YFSETQ. CDR3 amino acids: CASSPDRVDETQYF. As DNA, the CDR3 is TGCGCCAGCAGCCCGGACAGGGTAGATGAGACCCAGTACTTC.

Only a few counts were recorded for this clonotype. The gene calls are TRBV5-1 and TRBJ2-2, with TRBD1 matching over 7 bases. The CDR3 has 15 amino acids. V shed 5 bases, J shed 6 bases, and the junction held 10 bases outside the gene matches. Germline V gene data show CDR1 as SGHRS and CDR2 as YFSETQ. CDR3 nucleotide sequence: TGCGCCAGCAGATGGGACAGTTCAAACGCCGGGGAGCTGTTTTTT. Translating it yields CASRWDSSNAGELFF.

This clonotype showed up just a few times. V is TRBV6-5 and J is TRBJ1-6; D not certain. The CDR3 is 16 residues long. Germline V gene lookup returns CDR1 MNHEY and CDR2 SVGAGI. Between the trimmed V and J ends, which lost 1 base and 10 bases, there was a span of 17 bases. This CDR3 reads CASSYLSVSRESPLHF. The CDR3 nucleotides read TGTGCCAGCAGTTACTTGAGTGTCAGTCGGGAATCACCCCTCCACTTT.

This sequence joins TRBV27 and TRBJ2-7, with D perhaps matching TRBD2 (5 bases). CDR3 length equals 15 residues. Per germline, CDR1 MNHEY and CDR2 SMNVEV (reference sequence). Trimming took off 2 bases at V and 2 bases at J, with 13 bases between the two ends. For the CDR3, the DNA is TGTGCCAGCAGTTTAGGACTCCTTGTGACCTACGAGCAGTACTTC. Encoded protein: CASSLGLLVTYEQYF.

The genes are TRBV12-3 or TRBV12-4 and TRBJ1-1; D might be TRBD1 (5 bases). CDR3 length equals 14 residues. V gave up 3 bases and J gave up 4 bases, with 12 bases separating them. The CDR3 DNA reads as TGTGCCAGCAGTTTTGGGGGGGAAGTCACTGAAGCTTTCTTT. This sequence encodes CASSFGGEVTEAFF.

Ten or more counts support this clonotype. The chain uses TRBV20-1 and TRBJ2-1; no clear D gene. This CDR3 is 12 amino acids long. CDR1 and CDR2 from the germline V gene are DFQATT and SNEGSKA (reference sequence). V shed 1 base and J shed 7 bases, with 8 bases lying between them. The chain's CDR3 is CSARVVRNEQFF. CDR3 coding DNA: TGCAGTGCTAGAGTGGTCCGGAATGAGCAGTTCTTC.

This clonotype appeared a few times. This chain connects TRBV7-2 to TRBJ2-5; D possibly corresponds to TRBD1 (6 bases). Germline CDR1 and CDR2: SGHTA and FQGNSA. V lost 5 bases, J lost 5 bases, and 18 bases lay in between. This CDR3 spans 15 amino acids. CDR3 sequence reads: CASSPHQGKEETQYF. DNA for the CDR3: TGTGCCAGCAGCCCCCACCAGGGGAAGGAGGAGACCCAGTACTTC.

This clonotype was picked up a small number of times. The CDR3 loop reads CATSDSTATDTQYF. The CDR3 DNA reads TGTGCCACCAGTGATTCGACAGCCACAGATACGCAGTATTTT. The chain recombines TRBV24-1 with TRBJ2-3, with D tentatively TRBD1 (5 bases). V lost 2 bases and J 2 bases, leaving 7 bases between the germline ends. This CDR3 spans 14 amino acids. CDR1 is KGHDR, CDR2 SFDVKD, per germline.